This T cell receptor beta chain was identified during a study of OX40 agonist ivuxolimab in advanced cancers. Study overall: The treatment was a fully human IgG2 OX40 agonist, ivuxolimab. Each patient was given ivuxolimab into a vein every 2 weeks, at 0.01 to 10 mg/kg.

To note about this clone: Its antigen is unidentified.

Only in-frame clones appear in the TCRdb table, and some are missing; sequencing was by immunoSEQ multiplex PCR. Among about 38,000 clones listed, about 85% were seen once. After removal of 5 bases from V and 5 bases from J, the junction contained 9 bases not matched to a gene. Germline loops: CDR1 LNHNV, CDR2 YYDKDF (reference sequence). The CDR3 loop spans 15 amino acids. Study conclusions and caveats: Low clonal expansion, among the lowest seen, marked partial responders at 0.1-3.0 mg/kg. At doses 0.1 to 3.0 mg/kg, CD4+ and CD8+ clones expanded.

The chain carries TRBV15 and TRBJ1-1; the match to TRBD1 covers 9 bases. The sequence came from an adult with an advanced solid tumor such as melanoma, head and neck, liver or kidney cancer. The sequenced sample was CD4+ or CD8+ T cells sorted from blood, obtained in a trial of the OX40 agonist ivuxolimab. CDR3 amino acids: CATSEHRGRGTEAFF. In DNA, the CDR3 is TGTGCCACCAGCGAGCACAGGGGGCGAGGGACTGAAGCTTTCTTT.